The sequence of this T cell receptor (beta chain) was determined in a study of cytomegalovirus exposure and HLA in healthy donors. Worth noting for this clone: No antigen is known for it.

The PCR had 60 Vbeta and 13 Jbeta primers. Assay: immunoSEQ multiplex PCR; the TCRdb copy retains only in-frame clones and omits some. The sample has more than 100,000 clones; roughly 71% are singletons. Study-wide results and limits: Highly shared variants forming one cluster were likely a sequencing artifact.

The CDR3 totals 15 residues. Germline CDR1 LNHDA, CDR2 SQIVND (reference sequence). V lost 6 bases, J lost 11 bases, and 15 bases stayed unmatched. Material: PBMCs. J is TRBJ1-4 and V is TRBV19; 7 bases map to TRBD1. The clonotype comes from a woman aged 45-65 years in good health and CMV-seropositive. CDR3 in DNA: TGTGCCAGTAGCGTTACAGGGGACCTGGTTGGGAAACTGTTTTTT. The encoded protein is CASSVTGDLVGKLFF.